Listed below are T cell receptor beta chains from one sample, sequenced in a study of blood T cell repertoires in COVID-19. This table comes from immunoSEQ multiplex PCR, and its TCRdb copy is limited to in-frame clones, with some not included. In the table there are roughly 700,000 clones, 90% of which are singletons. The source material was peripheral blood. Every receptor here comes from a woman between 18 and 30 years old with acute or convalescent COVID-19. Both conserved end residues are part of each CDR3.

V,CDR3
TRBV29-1,CSVGGVGGTGELFF
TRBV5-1,CASSLEGGESNQPQHF
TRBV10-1,CASRTFQAKRVDTEAFF
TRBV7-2,CASSLMLTGELFF
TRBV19,CASSVGSSNYGYTF
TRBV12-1,CASRSDRESCPTAQPQHF
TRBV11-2,CASSLGTSRGDEQFF
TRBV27,CASSLTGLNEKLFF
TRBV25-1,CASSGTGVTEAFF
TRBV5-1,CASSLGTSGGQETQYF
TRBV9,CASSPDQAFYEQYF
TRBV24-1,CATSVGSTNQPQHF
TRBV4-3,CASSQARSPLHF
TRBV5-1,CASSLMGQSYEQYF
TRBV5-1,CASSKAREWSPLHF
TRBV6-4,CASSVWQGTEQFF
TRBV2,CASSGPDRLYGYTF
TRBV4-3,CASSQDIQAGGDRGEKLFF
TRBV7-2,CASSLLQGAGQPQHF
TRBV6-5,CASSSDRGILTEAFF
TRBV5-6,CASSSVGTGGIFEQYF
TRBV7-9,CASSPGTGGTEPQHF
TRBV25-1,CASSPQDRVYEKLFF